The clone carrying this T cell receptor beta chain has a handful of counts. Its antigen remains unknown. The data are from a study of early T cells in non-severe SARS-CoV-2 infection. Study-wide points: There was a bias toward anti-spike CD8 responses in VDJdb matching, which missed private and CD4 specificities.

V was pared by 0 bases and J by 7 bases, with 12 bases between. The germline V gene has CDR1 KGHSH and CDR2 LQKENI. This CDR3 is built from 14 residues. Unique molecular identifier tags were affixed to discrete cDNA molecules. TCRdb called the 5' RACE reads again in MiXCR, with one record for every CDR3 protein. Counted here are under 45,000 distinct CDR3 sequences, about 11% occurring once; the ten biggest clones make up about 9.6%. The chain combines TRBV18 with TRBJ2-5; D not resolved. The sequenced sample consisted of whole blood. This TCR was recovered from an adult who was a healthcare worker with PCR-confirmed SARS-CoV-2 infection or an uninfected control (not recorded which). The DNA of the CDR3 is TGTGCCAGCTCACCACCGGCGCCGAAGATGACCCAGTACTTC. Its protein product is CASSPPAPKMTQYF.